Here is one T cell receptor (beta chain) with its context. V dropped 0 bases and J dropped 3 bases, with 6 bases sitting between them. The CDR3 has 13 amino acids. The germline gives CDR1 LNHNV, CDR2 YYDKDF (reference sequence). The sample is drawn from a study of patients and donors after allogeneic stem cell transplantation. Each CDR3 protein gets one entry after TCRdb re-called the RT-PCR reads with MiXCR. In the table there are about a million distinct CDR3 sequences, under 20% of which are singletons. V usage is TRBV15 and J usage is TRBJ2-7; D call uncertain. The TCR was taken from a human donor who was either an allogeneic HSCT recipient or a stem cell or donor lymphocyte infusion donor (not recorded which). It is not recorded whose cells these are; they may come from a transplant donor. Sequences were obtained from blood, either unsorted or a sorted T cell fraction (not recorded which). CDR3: CATSRDMLYEQYF. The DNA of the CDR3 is TGTGCCACCAGCAGAGATATGCTCTACGAGCAGTACTTC.